This TCR beta chain is from a study of T cell responses to AZD1222 COVID-19 vaccine. Study-wide results and caveats: Two AZD1222 administrations were followed by greater Spike-specific TCR breadth and depth.

The repertoire was sequenced with immunoSEQ multiplex PCR; TCRdb's copy has only in-frame clones and lacks some. Among roughly 110,000 clones listed, about 90% were seen once. Comment on this clone: Its antigen is currently unknown.

This CDR3 region has 15 residues. V lost 2 bases and J lost 3; bases outside the gene matches: 3. CDR1 is LNHNV and CDR2 is YYDKDF in the germline V gene (reference sequence). This clonotype was sampled from an adult who received the AZD1222 COVID-19 vaccine. The rearrangement links TRBV15 to TRBJ1-2, with 10 positions matching TRBD1. Sequenced here: peripheral blood, sampled 28 days after the second AZD1222 dose. CDR3 region: CATSRPGTGDYGYTF. The CDR3 DNA reads as TGTGCCACCAGCAGACCCGGGACAGGGGACTATGGCTACACCTTC.